This T cell receptor (beta chain) is drawn from a study of blood T cell repertoires in COVID-19. Study background: The United States, Italy and Spain were the sources of the acute and convalescent COVID-19 samples. The cDNA or gDNA used as material had been derived from T cells, B-cell-depleted T cells, or PBMCs.

The V and J ends lost 3 bases and 3 bases respectively, with 11 bases between them. Per the germline V gene, CDR1 is LNHDA and CDR2 is SQIVND (reference sequence). CDR3 length: 14 residues. Study processing details: Reference gene primer amplification gave estimated nucleated cell counts. The data were produced by immunoSEQ multiplex PCR, yet TCRdb's version contains in-frame clones alone and is incomplete. The V and J calls and clone size were taken over from that table, and D and trimming were inferred from the DNA. The data show approximately 470,000 clones, around 85% seen once. Sequences were obtained from peripheral blood. This TCR came from a human donor in a cohort sampled during active COVID-19. The rearrangement joins TRBV19 to TRBJ1-1; D remains unclear. Written as DNA, the CDR3 is TGTGCCAGTAGTATTACAGATAAATACACTGAAGCTTTCTTT. Its protein product is CASSITDKYTEAFF.